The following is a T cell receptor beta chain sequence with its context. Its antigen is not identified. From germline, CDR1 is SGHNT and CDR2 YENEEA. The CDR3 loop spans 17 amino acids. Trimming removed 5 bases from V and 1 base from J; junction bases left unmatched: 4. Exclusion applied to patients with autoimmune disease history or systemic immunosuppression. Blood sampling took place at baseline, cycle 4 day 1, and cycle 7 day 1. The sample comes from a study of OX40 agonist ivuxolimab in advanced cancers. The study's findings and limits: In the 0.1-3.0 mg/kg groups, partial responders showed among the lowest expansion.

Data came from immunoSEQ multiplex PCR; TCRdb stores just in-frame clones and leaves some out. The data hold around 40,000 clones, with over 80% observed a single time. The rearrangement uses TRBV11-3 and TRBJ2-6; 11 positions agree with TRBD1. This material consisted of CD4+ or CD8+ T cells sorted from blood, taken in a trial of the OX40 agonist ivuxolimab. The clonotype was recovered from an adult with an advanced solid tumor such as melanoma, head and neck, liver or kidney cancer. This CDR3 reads CASSPGQGASGANVLTF. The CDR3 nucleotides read TGTGCCAGCAGCCCTGGACAGGGGGCGTCTGGGGCCAACGTCCTGACTTTC.